The source of this T cell receptor beta chain is a study of blood T cell repertoires in COVID-19 (TCRdb year 2020). Some background on the complete study: Samples from collaborators originated in the United States, Italy and Spain and spanned both the acute and convalescent phases of COVID-19. The samples were drawn from two sources: the first 160 participants of the ongoing ImmuneRACE study, and over 950 subjects contributed by 6 global collaborators. The repertoires were released in a freely available public database intended as a resource for research on the immune response to SARS-CoV-2. Sample metadata almost always included a de-identified subject ID, COVID-19 status, age in years and sex. The material from the prospective study consisted of cDNA or gDNA derived from T cells, B-cell-depleted T cells, or PBMCs. Subjects who had been exposed to COVID-19, were actively infected with it, or had recovered from it provided the deeply sampled blood TCRbeta repertoires that made up the dataset. HLA class I and class II types, where available, came from metadata supplied by the sample provider rather than from assay-based typing.

Whole blood was collected in K2EDTA tubes by collaborating institutions according to the institutions' own protocols. For TCRbeta analysis, collaborators shipped samples in one of three forms: frozen whole blood, isolated PBMCs, or DNA extracted from either of those sample types. Findings and caveats that apply to the study as a whole: The quantity of clinical and demographic metadata differed by source and by participant and was supplied without curation.

The immunoSEQ Assay, a bias-controlled multiplex PCR, was used to amplify TCRbeta CDR3 regions from genomic DNA. In the paper's pipeline: Within the assay, amplification of reference gene primers was used to estimate how many nucleated cells each sample contained. To quantify the absolute abundance of each unique TCRbeta CDR3 rearrangement, sequence reads were collapsed and filtered. Productive Simpson clonality was computed per sample as the square root of Simpson's diversity index over productive rearrangements. In its TCRdb copy, this immuneACCESS table keeps in-frame sequences only and misses some clones. Where compared with another copy, unresolved V genes explain less than half of these, and the others have no known cause. V and J calls plus clone size are reproduced from that table; the DNA served to infer D and trimming. Across this sample there are about 210,000 clones, with 89% seen only once. Under 5.5% of the sample lies in the top ten.

V is clipped by 1 base and J by 4 bases, and the sequence between their germline boundaries is 17 bases long. From its cysteine to its phenylalanine, the CDR3 spans 16 amino acids. The only DNA kept is the CDR3, 48 bases in frame from the first base. The germline V gene supplies CDR1 SGHRS and CDR2 YFSETQ. About this clone itself: It has no known antigen specificity. Base quality data are lacking; no much larger clone is found one base away.

The chain is assembled from TRBV5-1 and TRBJ1-2; the best D guess is TRBD1, with 6 bases matching. The receptor was isolated from a woman in her forties with acute or convalescent COVID-19. Input material: peripheral blood. The base sequence is TGCGCCAGCAGCTTGCTTCTGGGGGCCTCAGGCTATGGCTACACCTTC. Translated, this is CASSLLLGASGYGYTF. Full variable domain (CDR3 extended with the reference TRBV5-1 and TRBJ1-2 proteins): KAGVTQTPRYLIKTRGQQVTLSCSPISGHRSVSWYQQTPGQGLQFLFEYFSETQRNKGNFPGRFSGRQFSNSRSEMNVSTLELGDSALYLCASSLLLGASGYGYTFGSGTRLTVV.